This T cell receptor (beta chain) was retrieved from a study of blood T cell repertoires in COVID-19. Profiling relied on immunoSEQ multiplex PCR, and the TCRdb table lists in-frame clones only, not all of them. The table has 130,000 to 150,000 clones, approximately 91% seen once. Material for sequencing was peripheral blood. The sequence was obtained from a man between 50 and 59 years old with active or convalescent COVID-19.

CDR3 residues: CASSSSGTGVEKLFF. The CDR3 DNA reads TGTGCCAGCAGTTCATCCGGGACAGGGGTTGAAAAACTGTTTTTT. The chain carries TRBV28 and TRBJ1-4, with 10 bases lining up with TRBD1. Per germline, CDR1 MDHEN and CDR2 SYDVKM. With 4 bases clipped from V and 7 bases from J, the junction kept 6 bases outside the gene matches. The CDR3 totals 15 residues.